Listed here are 21 T cell receptor beta chains from one sample, sequenced in a study of PD-1 blockade in mismatch repair-deficient tumors. Assay used: immunoSEQ multiplex PCR; TCRdb lists only in-frame clones, some missing. The sample lists 14,000 or so clones, 75% to 85% seen once, with approximately 1.7% in the top ten. The sample consisted of PBMCs, taken approximately 15 weeks after starting pembrolizumab. The receptor source for this set is an adult with mismatch repair-deficient cancer.

The chain recombines TRBV10-1 with TRBJ1-3; D unresolved. Per the germline V gene, CDR1 is WNHNN and CDR2 is SYGVQD (reference sequence). This CDR3 is 14 amino acids long. With 2 bases removed from V and 0 bases from J, the gap between germline ends came to 5 bases. DNA of the CDR3: TGCGCCAGCAGTGAGGGAGGCTCTGGAAACACCATATATTTT. Protein product: CASSEGGSGNTIYF.

CDR3 DNA: TGTGCCAGCAGTGAGCGGACAGATTTTAATTCACCCCTCCACTTT. Its protein is CASSERTDFNSPLHF. The V call is TRBV2, the J call TRBJ1-6; D might be TRBD1 (6 bases). The CDR3 consists of 15 residues. V was clipped by 3 bases and J by 6 bases, with 12 bases between them. The germline V gene encodes CDR1 SNHLY and CDR2 FYNNEI.

This clone came up once. This chain connects TRBV7-2 to TRBJ2-4; 10 bases fit TRBD2. The CDR3 runs to 17 residues. From germline, CDR1 is SGHTA and CDR2 FQGNSA. After removal of 1 base from V and 1 base from J, the junction contained 4 bases not matched to a gene. CDR3 bases: TGTGCCAGCAGCTTAGAAGGTAGCGGGAGGGCCAAAAACATTCAGTACTTC. It yields the protein CASSLEGSGRAKNIQYF. Full variable domain (rest looked up from reference TRBV7-2 and TRBJ2-4): GAGVSQSPSNKVTEKGKDVELRCDPISGHTALYWYRQSLGQGLEFLIYFQGNSAPDKSGLPSDRFSAERTGGSVSTLTIQRTQQEDSAVYLCASSLEGSGRAKNIQYFGAGTRLSVL.

This chain links TRBV7-2 with TRBJ1-1; 8 bases are a match to TRBD1. The CDR3 contains 14 residues. The germline gives CDR1 SGHTA, CDR2 FQGNSA. With V trimmed by 5 bases and J by 1 base, 3 bases remained unmatched. CDR3 sequence (DNA): TGTGCCAGCAGCCTCCAGGGGGCGAACACTGAAGCTTTCTTT. Translation: CASSLQGANTEAFF.

The table lists this clone with a count of one. V gene TRBV19 combines with J gene TRBJ1-1; D perhaps matches TRBD1 (6 bases). The CDR3 totals 13 residues. Trimming took 5 bases from V and 3 from J, leaving 10 bases between them. Germline V gene data show CDR1 as LNHDA and CDR2 as SQIVND (reference sequence). The CDR3 DNA follows: TGTGCCAGTAGTTTACAGGGCGACACTGAAGCTTTCTTT. Its translation: CASSLQGDTEAFF.

J is TRBJ2-1 and V is TRBV18, with D possibly being TRBD2 (6 bases). The CDR3 has 13 amino acids. The V end was cut by 6 bases, the J end by 6 bases, with 12 bases between. Germline-derived CDR1 and CDR2 are KGHSH and LQKENI. CDR3 nucleotides: TGTGCCAGCTCCCCTTCGACTAGCAATGAGCAGTTCTTC. This translates into CASSPSTSNEQFF.

The rearrangement links TRBV6-5 to TRBJ1-2; 8 nucleotides agree with TRBD1. Looked up from germline, CDR1 is MNHEY and CDR2 is SVGAGI. V was pared by 5 bases and J by 8 bases, with 7 bases of the junction left unmatched. The CDR3 has 13 residues. CDR3 sequence: CASSADRVGGYTF. The CDR3 nucleotides are TGTGCCAGCAGTGCGGACAGGGTGGGAGGCTACACCTTC.

This chain links TRBV18 with TRBJ2-5; 9 positions agree with TRBD1. The V gene end was trimmed by 4 bases and the J gene end by 1 base; junction bases not matched to a gene: 4. The CDR3 covers 15 residues. Germline CDR1 KGHSH, CDR2 LQKENI. For the CDR3, the DNA is TGTGCCAGCTCACGTGGGACAGGGCTCCAAGAGACCCAGTACTTC. It translates to CASSRGTGLQETQYF.

This chain joins TRBV5-5 and TRBJ1-2; 9 nucleotides agree with TRBD1. This CDR3 spans 14 amino acids. Germline V gives CDR1 SGHKS, CDR2 YYEKEE (reference sequence). With 6 bases clipped from V and 0 bases from J, the junction kept 3 bases outside the gene matches. The CDR3 DNA follows: TGTGCCAGCATCCGGACAGGGGCTAACTATGGCTACACCTTC. Translated: CASIRTGANYGYTF.

The chain recombines TRBV27 with TRBJ2-1; 8 nucleotides match TRBD2. CDR1 is MNHEY, CDR2 SMNVEV, per germline (reference sequence). V lost 6 bases to trimming and J lost 4 bases; unmatched junction nucleotides: 2. This CDR3 region has 13 residues. The CDR3: CASSLAGYNEQFF. In DNA, the CDR3 is TGTGCCAGCAGCTTAGCGGGGTACAATGAGCAGTTCTTC.

The chain is built from TRBV19 and TRBJ1-5; no clear D gene. The ends were cut back, 3 bases at V and 0 bases at J, with 9 bases in the middle. The CDR3 runs 15 residues. CDR1 and CDR2 from the germline V gene are LNHDA and SQIVND (reference sequence). CDR3 DNA: TGTGCCAGTAGTATGTTTAGCCATAGCAATCAGCCCCAGCATTTT. It is translated as CASSMFSHSNQPQHF.

This clone was picked up one time. The chain has TRBV27 and TRBJ1-2, with TRBD1 matching over 8 bases. J lost 8 bases, V lost 5 bases, and 13 bases had no gene match. The CDR3 runs to 15 residues. From germline, CDR1 is MNHEY and CDR2 SMNVEV (reference sequence). For the CDR3, the DNA is TGTGCCAGCAGTAAGAGGGCCCAGGGGGCGGGAGGCTACACCTTC. This gives the protein CASSKRAQGAGGYTF.

The table lists this clone with a few counts. This chain connects TRBV11-3 to TRBJ2-4; 7 bases are a match to TRBD1. The V gene's germline CDR1 is SGHNT and CDR2 YENEEA. This CDR3 has 16 residues. The trim removed 5 bases at V and 0 bases at J, leaving 7 bases unmatched. The CDR3 region has the DNA TGTGCCAGCAGCGGGGACAGATTCCTAGCCAAAAACATTCAGTACTTC. The encoded protein is CASSGDRFLAKNIQYF.

The V call is TRBV6-4, the J call TRBJ2-1; 8 bases are a match to TRBD2. V lost 0 bases and J lost 15; bases outside the gene matches: 7. In germline, CDR1 is MRHNA, CDR2 SNTAGT. The CDR3 runs 13 residues. CDR3 bases: TGTGCCAGCAGTGACTCGATGACTAGCGTGTTGTTCTTC. As protein: CASSDSMTSVLFF.

This clone is a singleton in its sample. V is TRBV2 and J is TRBJ2-5, with 9 bases matching TRBD1. V shed 8 bases and J 3 bases; nucleotides not matched to a gene: 4. The CDR3 has 13 residues. Germline values: CDR1 SNHLY, CDR2 FYNNEI. CDR3 protein: CASGTGLKETQYF. The DNA of the CDR3 is TGTGCCAGCGGGACAGGGCTAAAAGAGACCCAGTACTTC.

The rearrangement joins TRBV30 to TRBJ2-1, with 7 bases that match TRBD2. This CDR3 is 16 amino acids long. CDR1 is GTSNPN, CDR2 SVGIG, per germline (reference sequence). The trim removed 3 bases at V and 3 bases at J, leaving 11 bases unmatched. CDR3 sequence: CAWSGRRGRGYNEQFF. The CDR3 DNA follows: TGTGCCTGGAGCGGGAGGCGGGGTCGGGGCTACAATGAGCAGTTCTTC.

This sequence joins TRBV14 and TRBJ2-1; D perhaps matches TRBD2 (5 bases). Germline V lookup: CDR1 SGHDN, CDR2 FVKESK. The V gene lost 4 bases and the J gene lost 0 bases, with 10 bases spanning the gap. This CDR3 has 15 residues. CDR3 sequence reads: CASSPGWSSYNEQFF. DNA of the CDR3: TGTGCCAGCAGCCCGGGGTGGAGCTCCTACAATGAGCAGTTCTTC.

As DNA, the CDR3 is TGCGCCAGCAGCCGGGGACAGGCGACCTACGAGCAGTACTTC. This encodes CASSRGQATYEQYF. The rearrangement joins TRBV4-1 to TRBJ2-7, with 8 bases fitting TRBD1. In germline, CDR1 is MGHRA, CDR2 YSYEKL. This CDR3 contains 14 residues. V lost 4 bases to trimming and J lost 2 bases; unmatched junction nucleotides: 4.

This clone was recorded a few times. The chain has TRBV6-5 and TRBJ2-7; D is perhaps TRBD1 (6 bases). The V end was cut by 5 bases, the J end by 0 bases, with 14 bases between. The CDR3 loop spans 15 amino acids. Looked up from germline, CDR1 is MNHEY and CDR2 is SVGAGI. Here the CDR3 reads CASSTRDKGSYEQYF. The CDR3 DNA sequence: TGTGCCAGCAGTACCCGGGACAAAGGCTCCTACGAGCAGTACTTC.

The chain employs TRBV5-6 and TRBJ1-4; D is possibly TRBD1 (6 bases). This CDR3 has 15 amino acids. V was shortened by 4 bases and J by 8 bases, with 18 bases between the two germline ends. Germline CDR1 reads SGHDT; CDR2 reads YYEEEE. CDR3 in amino acids: CASSRPGTPDEKLFF. Here the CDR3 DNA reads TGTGCCAGCAGCCGACCCGGGACACCGGACGAAAAACTGTTTTTT.

This clone was found once. This rearrangement joins TRBV2 to TRBJ2-2, with D hard to call. From germline, CDR1 is SNHLY and CDR2 FYNNEI. The CDR3 length is 17 residues. Trimming stripped 4 bases from V and 6 bases from J, with 21 bases between. The CDR3: CASSGPQGVGYAGELFF. CDR3 in DNA: TGTGCCAGCAGTGGTCCACAAGGAGTCGGGTACGCCGGGGAGCTGTTTTTT.